The clone carrying this T cell receptor beta chain was detected a few times. Germline-derived CDR1 and CDR2 are LGHNA and YSLEER. J gave up 4 bases and V 3 bases, and 3 bases lay outside the gene matches. This CDR3 spans 15 amino acids. The data are from a study of regulatory T cells in long-lasting Graves disease. CDR3 regions were amplified by Arm-PCR using iRepertoire HTBI primers to build TCR beta libraries. In TCRdb, the multiplex PCR reads were re-called with MiXCR into one record per CDR3 protein. The sample has 550,000 or so distinct CDR3 sequences, around 13% seen once; the top ten hold about 8.9%. Time point described: newly diagnosed GD, antithyroid drugs for less than 3 months. Scientists built the TCR library using RNA that was extracted from PBMCs. The same sample was also used in a study of T cells in Graves' hyperthyroidism and ophthalmopathy.

Source: peripheral blood mononuclear cells (PBMCs), taken at new diagnosis, from a patient treated with antithyroid drugs. The chain carries TRBV4-3 and TRBJ2-1, with TRBD1 matching over 10 bases. This clonotype was sampled from a woman aged 25 to 39 with Graves disease. As DNA, the CDR3 is TGCGCCAGCAGCCACCGACAGGGGGCGTACAATGAGCAGTTCTTC. This codes for CASSHRQGAYNEQFF.